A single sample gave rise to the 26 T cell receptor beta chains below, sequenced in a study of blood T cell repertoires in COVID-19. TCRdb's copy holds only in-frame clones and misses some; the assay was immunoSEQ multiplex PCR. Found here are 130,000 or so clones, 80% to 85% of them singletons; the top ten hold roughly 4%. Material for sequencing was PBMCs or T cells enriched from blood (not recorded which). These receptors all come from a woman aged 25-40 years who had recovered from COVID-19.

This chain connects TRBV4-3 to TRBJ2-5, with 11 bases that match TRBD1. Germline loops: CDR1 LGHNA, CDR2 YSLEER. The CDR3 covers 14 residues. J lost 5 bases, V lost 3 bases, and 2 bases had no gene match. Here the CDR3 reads CASSQRDRGETQYF. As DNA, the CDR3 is TGCGCCAGCAGCCAGCGGGACAGGGGGGAGACCCAGTACTTC.

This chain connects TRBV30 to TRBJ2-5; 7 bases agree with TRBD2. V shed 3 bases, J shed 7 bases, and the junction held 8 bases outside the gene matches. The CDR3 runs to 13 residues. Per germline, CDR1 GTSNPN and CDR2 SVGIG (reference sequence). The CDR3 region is CAWSGRPIGTQYF. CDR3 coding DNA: TGTGCCTGGAGCGGGAGGCCGATAGGGACCCAGTACTTC. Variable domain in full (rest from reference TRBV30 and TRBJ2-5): SQTIHQWPATLVQPVGSPLSLECTVEGTSNPNLYWYRQAAGRGLQLLFYSVGIGQISSEVPQNLSASRPQDRQFILSSKKLLLSDSGFYLCAWSGRPIGTQYFGPGTRLLVL.

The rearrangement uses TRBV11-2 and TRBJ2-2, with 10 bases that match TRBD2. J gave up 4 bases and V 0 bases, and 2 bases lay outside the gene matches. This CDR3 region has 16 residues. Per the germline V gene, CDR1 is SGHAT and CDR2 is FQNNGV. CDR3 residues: CASSLELAGATGELFF. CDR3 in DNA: TGTGCCAGCAGCTTAGAGCTAGCGGGAGCCACCGGGGAGCTGTTTTTT.

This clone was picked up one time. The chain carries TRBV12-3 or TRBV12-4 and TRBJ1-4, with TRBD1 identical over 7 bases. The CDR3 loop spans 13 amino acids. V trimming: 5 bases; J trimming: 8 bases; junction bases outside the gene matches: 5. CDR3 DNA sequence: TGTGCCAGCAGTGCCGGGACAGCCGAAAAACTGTTTTTT. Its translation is CASSAGTAEKLFF.

This CDR3 reads CASTRRGYNEQFF. The CDR3 coding sequence is TGTGCCAGTACGAGGAGGGGATACAATGAGCAGTTCTTC. V gene TRBV19 combines with J gene TRBJ2-1, with a possible D match to TRBD2 (6 bases). The CDR3 contains 13 residues. V lost 7 bases and J 4 bases, leaving 11 bases between the germline ends. CDR1 LNHDA and CDR2 SQIVND come from the germline V gene (reference sequence).

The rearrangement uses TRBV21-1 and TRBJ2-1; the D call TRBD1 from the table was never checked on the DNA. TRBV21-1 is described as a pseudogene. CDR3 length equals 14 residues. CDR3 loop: CASGGASSYNEQFF. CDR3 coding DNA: TGTGCCAGCGGGGGCGCCAGCTCCTACAATGAGCAGTTCTTC.

CDR3 residues: CASSFPTKRAYGYTF. The CDR3 DNA is TGTGCCAGCAGTTTCCCCACCAAGAGGGCCTATGGCTACACCTTC. The genes are TRBV28 and TRBJ1-2; D remains ambiguous. V dropped 3 bases and J dropped 4 bases, with 15 bases sitting between them. Germline lookup yields CDR1 MDHEN and CDR2 SYDVKM. The CDR3 runs to 15 residues.

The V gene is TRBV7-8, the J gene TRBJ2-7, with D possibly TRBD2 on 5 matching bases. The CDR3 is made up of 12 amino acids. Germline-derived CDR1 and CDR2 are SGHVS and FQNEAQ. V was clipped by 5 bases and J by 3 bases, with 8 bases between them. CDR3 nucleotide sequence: TGTGCCAGCAGCCCCCGGGACTACGAGCAGTACTTC. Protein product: CASSPRDYEQYF. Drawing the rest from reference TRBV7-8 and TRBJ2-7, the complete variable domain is GAGVSQSPRYKVAKRGQDVALRCDPISGHVSLFWYQQALGQGPEFLTYFQNEAQLDKSGLPSDRFFAERPEGSVSTLKIQRTQQEDSAVYLCASSPRDYEQYFGPGTRLTVT.

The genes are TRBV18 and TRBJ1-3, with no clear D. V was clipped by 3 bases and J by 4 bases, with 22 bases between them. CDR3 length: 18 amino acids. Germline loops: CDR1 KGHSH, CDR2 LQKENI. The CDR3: CASSPSPGTGSPGNTIYF. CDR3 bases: TGTGCCAGCTCACCTTCCCCAGGAACTGGGTCGCCAGGAAACACCATATATTTT.

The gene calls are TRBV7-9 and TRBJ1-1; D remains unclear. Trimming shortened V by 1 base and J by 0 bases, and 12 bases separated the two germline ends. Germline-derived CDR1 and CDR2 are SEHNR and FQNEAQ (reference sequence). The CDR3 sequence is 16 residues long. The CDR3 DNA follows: TGTGCCAGCAGCTTAGGAACCGGGTCCATGAACACTGAAGCTTTCTTT. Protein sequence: CASSLGTGSMNTEAFF.

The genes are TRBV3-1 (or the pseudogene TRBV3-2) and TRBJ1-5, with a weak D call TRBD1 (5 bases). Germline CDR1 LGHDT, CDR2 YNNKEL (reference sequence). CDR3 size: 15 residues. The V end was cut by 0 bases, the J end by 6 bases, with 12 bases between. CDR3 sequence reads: CASSQDGGVGQPQHF. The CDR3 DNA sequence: TGTGCCAGCAGCCAAGACGGGGGAGTGGGTCAGCCCCAGCATTTT.

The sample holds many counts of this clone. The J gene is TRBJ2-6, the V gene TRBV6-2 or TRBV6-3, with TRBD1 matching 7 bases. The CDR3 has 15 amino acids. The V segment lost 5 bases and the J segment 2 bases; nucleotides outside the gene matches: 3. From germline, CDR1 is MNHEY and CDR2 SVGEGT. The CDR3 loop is CASSHTGAGANVLTF. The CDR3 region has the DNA TGTGCCAGCAGTCATACAGGGGCTGGGGCCAACGTCCTGACTTTC.

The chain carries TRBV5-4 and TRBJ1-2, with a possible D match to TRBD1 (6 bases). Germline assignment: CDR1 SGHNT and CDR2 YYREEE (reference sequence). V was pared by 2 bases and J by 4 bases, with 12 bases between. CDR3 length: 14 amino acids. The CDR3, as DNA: TGTGCCAGCAGCTTTGGACAGAGTAGCTATGGCTACACCTTC. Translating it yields CASSFGQSSYGYTF.

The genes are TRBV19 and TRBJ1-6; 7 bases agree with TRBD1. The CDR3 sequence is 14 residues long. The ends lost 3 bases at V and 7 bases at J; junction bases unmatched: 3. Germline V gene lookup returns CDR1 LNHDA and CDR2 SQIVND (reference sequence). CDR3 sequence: CASSIGTENSPLHF. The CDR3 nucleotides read TGTGCCAGTAGTATTGGGACAGAAAATTCACCCCTCCACTTT. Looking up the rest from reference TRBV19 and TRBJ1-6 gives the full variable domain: DGGITQSPKYLFRKEGQNVTLSCEQNLNHDAMYWYRQDPGQGLRLIYYSQIVNDFQKGDIAEGYSVSREKKESFPLTVTSAQKNPTAFYLCASSIGTENSPLHFGNGTRLTVT.

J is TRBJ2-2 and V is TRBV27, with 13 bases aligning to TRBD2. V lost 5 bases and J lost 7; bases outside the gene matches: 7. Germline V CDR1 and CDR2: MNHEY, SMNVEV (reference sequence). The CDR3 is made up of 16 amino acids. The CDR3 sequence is CASSLWTSGRDGELFF. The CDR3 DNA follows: TGTGCCAGCAGTCTCTGGACTAGCGGGAGAGACGGGGAGCTGTTTTTT.

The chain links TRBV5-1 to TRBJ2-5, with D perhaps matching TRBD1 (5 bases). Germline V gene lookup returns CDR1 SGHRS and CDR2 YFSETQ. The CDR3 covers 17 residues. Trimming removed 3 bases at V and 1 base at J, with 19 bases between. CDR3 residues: CASSSTRRVSSQETQYF. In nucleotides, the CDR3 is TGCGCCAGCAGCTCGACCCGCAGGGTTTCCAGCCAAGAGACCCAGTACTTC. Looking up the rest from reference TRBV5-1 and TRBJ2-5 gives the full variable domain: KAGVTQTPRYLIKTRGQQVTLSCSPISGHRSVSWYQQTPGQGLQFLFEYFSETQRNKGNFPGRFSGRQFSNSRSEMNVSTLELGDSALYLCASSSTRRVSSQETQYFGPGTRLLVL.

CDR3 in amino acids: CASSFQTSAGGPTDTQYF. CDR3 in DNA: TGTGCCAGCAGTTTCCAAACTAGTGCGGGAGGGCCCACAGATACGCAGTATTTT. The genes are TRBV27 and TRBJ2-3, with 9 nucleotides matching TRBD2. The CDR3 is 18 residues long. V shed 3 bases and J 2 bases; nucleotides not matched to a gene: 12. Germline-derived CDR1 and CDR2 are MNHEY and SMNVEV (reference sequence).

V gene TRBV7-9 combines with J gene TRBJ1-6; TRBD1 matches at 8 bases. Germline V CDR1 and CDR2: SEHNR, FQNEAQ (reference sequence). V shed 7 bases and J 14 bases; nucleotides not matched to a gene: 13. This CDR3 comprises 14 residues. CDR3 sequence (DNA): TGTGCCAGCACCTTCGGGACAGGCCCCCTGTCCCTCCACTTT. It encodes CASTFGTGPLSLHF.

CDR3 residues: CASITSLSYNEQFF. The CDR3 DNA reads as TGTGCCAGCATCACTAGCTTGTCCTACAATGAGCAGTTCTTC. This sequence joins TRBV6-5 and TRBJ2-1; perhaps TRBD2 as D (6 bases). The germline gives CDR1 MNHEY, CDR2 SVGAGI. The CDR3 consists of 14 residues. Between the trimmed V and J ends, which lost 7 bases and 1 base, there was a span of 11 bases.

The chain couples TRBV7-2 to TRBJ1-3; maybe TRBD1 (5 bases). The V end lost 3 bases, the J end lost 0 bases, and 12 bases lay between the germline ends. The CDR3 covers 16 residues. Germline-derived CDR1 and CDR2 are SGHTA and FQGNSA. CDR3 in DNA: TGTGCCAGCAGCTTGGGGAGGGGTGGCTCTGGAAACACCATATATTTT. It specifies CASSLGRGGSGNTIYF.

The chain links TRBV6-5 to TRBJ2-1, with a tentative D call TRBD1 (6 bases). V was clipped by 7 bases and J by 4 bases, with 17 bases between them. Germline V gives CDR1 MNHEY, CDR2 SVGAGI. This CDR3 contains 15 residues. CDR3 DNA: TGTGCCAGCAACCGAACGACAGGACCTTACAATGAGCAGTTCTTC. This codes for CASNRTTGPYNEQFF.

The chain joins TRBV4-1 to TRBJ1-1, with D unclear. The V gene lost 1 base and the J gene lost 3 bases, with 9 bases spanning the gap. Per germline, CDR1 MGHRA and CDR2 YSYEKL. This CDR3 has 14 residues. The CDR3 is CASSQGREDTEAFF. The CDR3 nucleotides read TGCGCCAGCAGCCAAGGGCGTGAGGACACTGAAGCTTTCTTT.

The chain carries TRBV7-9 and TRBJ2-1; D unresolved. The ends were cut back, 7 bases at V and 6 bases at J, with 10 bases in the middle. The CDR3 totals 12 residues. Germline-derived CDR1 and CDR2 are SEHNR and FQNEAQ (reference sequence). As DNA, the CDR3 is TGTGCCAGCACCCGTGAGAGCAATGAGCAGTTCTTC. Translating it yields CASTRESNEQFF. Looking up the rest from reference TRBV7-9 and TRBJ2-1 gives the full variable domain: DTGVSQNPRHKITKRGQNVTFRCDPISEHNRLYWYRQTLGQGPEFLTYFQNEAQLEKSRLLSDRFSAERPKGSFSTLEIQRTEQGDSAMYLCASTRESNEQFFGPGTRLTVL.

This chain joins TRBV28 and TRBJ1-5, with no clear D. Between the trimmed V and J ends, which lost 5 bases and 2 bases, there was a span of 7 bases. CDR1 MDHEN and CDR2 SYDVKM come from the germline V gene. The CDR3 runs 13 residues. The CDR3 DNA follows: TGTGCCAGCAGTCGGTCTGGCAATCAGCCCCAGCATTTT. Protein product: CASSRSGNQPQHF.

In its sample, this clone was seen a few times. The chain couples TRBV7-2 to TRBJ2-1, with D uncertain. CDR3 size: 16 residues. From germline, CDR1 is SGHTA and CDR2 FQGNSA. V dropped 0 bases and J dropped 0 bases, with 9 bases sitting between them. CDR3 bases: TGTGCCAGCAGCTTAGCCTACTCGAGCTCCTACAATGAGCAGTTCTTC. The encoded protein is CASSLAYSSSYNEQFF.

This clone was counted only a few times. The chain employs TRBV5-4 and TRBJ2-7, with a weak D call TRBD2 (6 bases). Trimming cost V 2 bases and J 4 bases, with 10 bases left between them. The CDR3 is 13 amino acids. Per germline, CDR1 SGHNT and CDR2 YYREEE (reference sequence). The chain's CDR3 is CASSLPGTYEQYF. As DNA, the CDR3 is TGTGCCAGCAGCTTACCGGGGACTTACGAGCAGTACTTC. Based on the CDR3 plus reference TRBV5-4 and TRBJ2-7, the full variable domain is ETGVTQSPTHLIKTRGQQVTLRCSSQSGHNTVSWYQQALGQGPQFIFQYYREEENGRGNFPPRFSGLQFPNYSSELNVNALELDDSALYLCASSLPGTYEQYFGPGTRLTVT.